The following is a T cell receptor beta chain sequence with its context. Deep-level settings were used for running the assay. The method was immunoSEQ multiplex PCR; TCRdb's version includes in-frame clones alone and lacks a portion of them. Of approximately 440,000 clones listed, around 77% were seen once; the top ten hold 12%. V shed 3 bases, J shed 4 bases, and the junction held 5 bases outside the gene matches. This CDR3 is built from 13 residues. In germline, CDR1 is GTSNPN, CDR2 SVGIG (reference sequence). The sample comes from a study of shared clonotypes between healthy human individuals. Some 90 million PBMCs served as the genomic DNA source for unsorted samples.

Sequencing was performed on PBMCs. The receptor's source is a middle-aged woman in good health. Some clones in this sample may be carry-over from other donors' samples. V and J are TRBV30 and TRBJ1-2; 7 nucleotides match TRBD1. DNA of the CDR3: TGTGCCTGGAGGGACAGGTCCTTCTATGGCTACACCTTC. This encodes CAWRDRSFYGYTF.